These 29 T cell receptor beta chains were all obtained from the same sample, sequenced in a study of control samples from healthy donors and cancer patients. The repertoire was sequenced with immunoSEQ multiplex PCR; TCRdb's copy has only in-frame clones and lacks some. The table lists over 150,000 clones, around 94% of them singletons, with around 1.4% in the top ten. The sequenced material came from blood. The source of these receptors is a man in his thirties or forties in good health.

V gene TRBV2 combines with J gene TRBJ2-3; D is uncertain. CDR1 is SNHLY and CDR2 is FYNNEI in the germline V gene. CDR3 length: 12 residues. Trimming stripped 7 bases from V and 4 bases from J, with 9 bases between. This chain's CDR3 is CASNSVPDTQYF. CDR3 in DNA: TGTGCCAGCAATTCCGTCCCAGATACGCAGTATTTT. Looking up the rest from reference TRBV2 and TRBJ2-3 gives the full variable domain: EPEVTQTPSHQVTQMGQEVILRCVPISNHLYFYWYRQILGQKVEFLVSFYNNEISEKSEIFDDQFSVERPDGSNFTLKIRSTKLEDSAMYFCASNSVPDTQYFGPGTRLTVL.

This sequence joins TRBV2 and TRBJ1-2, with D possibly TRBD1 on 5 matching bases. The V gene lost 3 bases and the J gene lost 4 bases, with 18 bases spanning the gap. The V gene's germline CDR1 is SNHLY and CDR2 FYNNEI. This CDR3 is 16 amino acids long. The CDR3 DNA sequence: TGTGCCAGCAGTGATCAGGGCTCCACCATGGCCTATGGCTACACCTTC. Protein: CASSDQGSTMAYGYTF.

The chain recombines TRBV15 with TRBJ1-5, with D maybe TRBD1 (5 bases). Germline values: CDR1 LNHNV, CDR2 YYDKDF (reference sequence). The CDR3 contains 15 residues. Trimming took off 1 base at V and 9 bases at J, with 16 bases between the two ends. This CDR3 reads CATSRASGPGGPQHF. Here the CDR3 DNA reads TGTGCCACCAGCAGAGCCTCGGGGCCCGGGGGGCCCCAGCATTTT. The whole variable domain, filled in from reference TRBV15 and TRBJ1-5, reads DAMVIQNPRYQVTQFGKPVTLSCSQTLNHNVMYWYQQKSSQAPKLLFHYYDKDFNNEADTPDNFQSRRPNTSFCFLDIRSPGLGDTAMYLCATSRASGPGGPQHFGDGTRLSIL.

This clone was seen only once. V and J are TRBV5-5 and TRBJ2-7; D gene unclear. This CDR3 region has 15 residues. Germline CDR1 and CDR2: SGHKS and YYEKEE (reference sequence). V lost 1 base, J lost 1 base, and 12 bases lay in between. The CDR3 DNA reads as TGTGCCAGCAGCTTGATGCCGTTGGAGTCCTACGAGCAGTACTTC. This encodes CASSLMPLESYEQYF.

The chain joins TRBV12-3 or TRBV12-4 to TRBJ1-5; D gene unclear. V was shortened by 8 bases and J by 11 bases, with 13 bases between the two germline ends. The CDR3 covers 11 residues. The DNA of the CDR3 is TGTGCCAGCTCAGGCCGGGGAGCCCAGCATTTT. Translating gives CASSGRGAQHF.

V gene TRBV29-1 combines with J gene TRBJ2-1; D unclear. This CDR3 contains 15 residues. Germline-derived CDR1 and CDR2 are SQVTM and ANQGSEA. Trimming took off 5 bases at V and 6 bases at J, with 20 bases between the two ends. The CDR3 DNA sequence: TGCAGCGTTAGTACTACCCTGGTTCTTTTCAATGAGCAGTTCTTC. The encoded protein is CSVSTTLVLFNEQFF.

The chain links TRBV5-4 to TRBJ2-3, with D perhaps being TRBD1 or TRBD2 (6 bases each). The CDR3 length is 14 residues. The ends were cut back, 2 bases at V and 3 bases at J, with 10 bases in the middle. Germline V lookup: CDR1 SGHNT, CDR2 YYREEE (reference sequence). Here the CDR3 reads CASSFGGGTDTQYF. In DNA, the CDR3 is TGTGCCAGCAGCTTCGGAGGGGGGACAGATACGCAGTATTTT.

The rearrangement links TRBV11-3 to TRBJ1-3; D gene uncertain. Germline loops: CDR1 SGHNT, CDR2 YENEEA. The CDR3 extends over 17 amino acids. V was clipped by 0 bases and J by 0 bases, with 12 bases between them. The CDR3 region has the DNA TGTGCCAGCAGCTTAGATGGTCCCGATGACTCTGGAAACACCATATATTTT. Its protein product is CASSLDGPDDSGNTIYF.

The V and J genes are TRBV28 and TRBJ1-1, with 9 bases matching TRBD1. The CDR3 covers 13 residues. The V and J ends lost 4 bases and 6 bases, in that order; junction bases with no gene match: 3. Germline CDR1 reads MDHEN; CDR2 reads SYDVKM. The CDR3 protein is CASSSTGGPEAFF. CDR3 DNA sequence: TGTGCCAGCAGTTCCACAGGGGGCCCTGAAGCTTTCTTT.

The chain combines TRBV19 with TRBJ2-2; 10 nucleotides align to TRBD1. The junction had 4 bases not matched to a gene; V was cut back by 4 bases and J by 5 bases. The CDR3 is 15 residues long. Looked up from germline, CDR1 is LNHDA and CDR2 is SQIVND (reference sequence). The CDR3 nucleotides are TGTGCCAGTAGTAGGGACAGGGGACGAACCGGGGAGCTGTTTTTT. Protein sequence: CASSRDRGRTGELFF.

This clone was recorded once. The chain is built from TRBV24-1 and TRBJ2-2; 7 nucleotides agree with TRBD1. Germline V gene data show CDR1 as KGHDR and CDR2 as SFDVKD. Trimming took 4 bases from V and 5 from J; bases not matched to a gene: 9. The CDR3 extends over 16 amino acids. CDR3 protein: CATSDRTGLGTGELFF. In DNA form, the CDR3 reads TGTGCCACCAGTGACAGGACAGGATTGGGGACCGGGGAGCTGTTTTTT.

J is TRBJ2-7 and V is TRBV7-8; tentatively, D is TRBD2 (5 bases). The CDR3 spans 14 residues. Germline values: CDR1 SGHVS, CDR2 FQNEAQ. V was clipped by 2 bases and J by 6 bases, with 14 bases between them. In nucleotides, the CDR3 is TGTGCCAGCAGCTTACCGGGGAGAATTGTCGAGCAGTACTTC. Translating it yields CASSLPGRIVEQYF. The full variable domain, with the rest looked up from reference TRBV7-8 and TRBJ2-7, is GAGVSQSPRYKVAKRGQDVALRCDPISGHVSLFWYQQALGQGPEFLTYFQNEAQLDKSGLPSDRFFAERPEGSVSTLKIQRTQQEDSAVYLCASSLPGRIVEQYFGPGTRLTVT.

The chain couples TRBV5-1 to TRBJ2-5, with D possibly TRBD2 on 6 matching bases. The CDR3 extends over 15 amino acids. Germline loops: CDR1 SGHRS, CDR2 YFSETQ. V was pared by 4 bases and J by 4 bases, with 17 bases between. In nucleotides, the CDR3 is TGCGCCAGCAGCAATGCGGGTGGGGAGGTAGAGACCCAGTACTTC. Amino acid sequence: CASSNAGGEVETQYF.

The J gene is TRBJ1-5, the V gene TRBV19; a weak D match, TRBD1 (5 bases). The CDR3 length is 17 residues. V lost 3 bases and J lost 4, with 19 bases in between. The V gene's germline CDR1 is LNHDA and CDR2 SQIVND (reference sequence). The CDR3 region has the DNA TGTGCCAGTAGTATGAATAGGGGTGTGTCGGGGAATCAGCCCCAGCATTTT. It encodes CASSMNRGVSGNQPQHF.

This clone was detected once. This chain joins TRBV18 and TRBJ1-1; a weak D match, TRBD1 (6 bases). With 4 bases removed from V and 0 bases from J, the gap between germline ends came to 12 bases. This CDR3 is built from 15 residues. The germline gives CDR1 KGHSH, CDR2 LQKENI. The CDR3 here is CASSQSGAVNTEAFF. DNA for the CDR3: TGTGCCAGCTCACAATCAGGGGCGGTGAACACTGAAGCTTTCTTT.

The rearrangement links TRBV29-1 to TRBJ1-3; D is ambiguous. Germline values: CDR1 SQVTM, CDR2 ANQGSEA. The CDR3 loop spans 14 amino acids. Trimming stripped 6 bases from V and 2 bases from J, with 14 bases between. CDR3 coding DNA: TGCAGCGTCAAGGTACAGATCCCTGGAAACACCATATATTTT. Amino acid sequence: CSVKVQIPGNTIYF. The variable domain in full, completed from reference TRBV29-1 and TRBJ1-3, reads SAVISQKPSRDICQRGTSLTIQCQVDSQVTMMFWYRQQPGQSLTLIATANQGSEATYESGFVIDKFPISRPNLTFSTLTVSNMSPEDSSIYLCSVKVQIPGNTIYFGEGSWLTVV.

J is TRBJ1-1 and V is TRBV11-2, with D possibly being TRBD1 (5 bases). Germline V gene lookup returns CDR1 SGHAT and CDR2 FQNNGV. Deletions cut 1 base from V and 1 base from J, with 10 bases between. The CDR3 extends over 15 amino acids. The CDR3 DNA sequence: TGTGCCAGCAGCTTAGTAGGGGATACGAACACTGAAGCTTTCTTT. Translated, it gives CASSLVGDTNTEAFF.

The rearrangement joins TRBV18 to TRBJ1-6; the match to TRBD1 covers 8 bases. The CDR3 spans 15 residues. V gave up 3 bases and J gave up 7 bases; unmatched junction bases: 5. CDR1 and CDR2 from the germline V gene are KGHSH and LQKENI. The CDR3 sequence is CASSPGTGENSPLHF. CDR3 DNA: TGTGCCAGCTCACCTGGGACAGGAGAGAATTCACCCCTCCACTTT.

This clone has a handful of counts. The V call is TRBV19, the J call TRBJ1-5, with 7 bases fitting TRBD1. V lost 7 bases, J lost 0 bases, and 6 bases stayed unmatched. The CDR3 covers 15 residues. Germline V gives CDR1 LNHDA, CDR2 SQIVND (reference sequence). The CDR3 sequence is CASMGTVTSNQPQHF. The CDR3 nucleotides are TGTGCCAGTATGGGGACAGTTACTAGCAATCAGCCCCAGCATTTT.

This chain connects TRBV6-5 to TRBJ1-1, with a tentative D call TRBD1 (5 bases). The germline CDR1 and CDR2 sequences are MNHEY and SVGAGI. The CDR3 contains 15 residues. Trimming shortened V by 6 bases and J by 3 bases, and 17 bases separated the two germline ends. This CDR3 reads CASSLTVVVYTEAFF. CDR3 DNA sequence: TGTGCCAGCAGCCTGACAGTGGTGGTGTACACTGAAGCTTTCTTT.

CDR3 sequence reads: CAWGVTGNEQFF. DNA for the CDR3: TGTGCCTGGGGGGTTACTGGCAATGAGCAGTTCTTC. The chain recombines TRBV30 with TRBJ2-1, with D unclear. The germline CDR1 and CDR2 sequences are GTSNPN and SVGIG (reference sequence). Trimming took off 5 bases at V and 6 bases at J, with 11 bases between the two ends. The CDR3 runs to 12 residues.

This clone was seen just once. The V and J genes are TRBV5-1 and TRBJ1-1; no reliable D call. This CDR3 is built from 18 residues. V was trimmed by 2 bases and J by 1 base, leaving 21 bases between them. Germline values: CDR1 SGHRS, CDR2 YFSETQ. CDR3: CASSLRSVSAGGNTEAFF. Here the CDR3 DNA reads TGCGCCAGCAGCTTAAGGAGTGTAAGCGCGGGAGGGAACACTGAAGCTTTCTTT.

A word on this clone: One end of the junction fails to match germline, which may point to a read error. The rearrangement links TRBV5-6 to TRBJ2-5; 8 nucleotides align to TRBD2. This CDR3 has 15 amino acids. Germline assignment: CDR1 SGHDT and CDR2 YYEEEE. DNA for the CDR3: TGTGCCAGCACCTTGATACTAGCGGACCAAGAGACCCAGTACTTC. Protein: CASTLILADQETQYF.

The chain employs TRBV18 and TRBJ2-3, with D unclear. The CDR3 contains 14 residues. Germline lookup yields CDR1 KGHSH and CDR2 LQKENI. V dropped 3 bases and J dropped 2 bases, with 9 bases sitting between them. The CDR3 nucleotides are TGTGCCAGCTCACCGGGTTCAACCACAGATACGCAGTATTTT. Translating it yields CASSPGSTTDTQYF. Full variable domain (missing parts from reference TRBV18 and TRBJ2-3): NAGVMQNPRHLVRRRGQEARLRCSPMKGHSHVYWYRQLPEEGLKFMVYLQKENIIDESGMPKERFSAEFPKEGPSILRIQQVVRGDSAAYFCASSPGSTTDTQYFGPGTRLTVL.

The chain joins TRBV28 to TRBJ1-2, with 8 bases matching TRBD1. The CDR3 is 12 amino acids. The trim removed 8 bases at V and 8 bases at J, leaving 7 bases unmatched. Germline lookup yields CDR1 MDHEN and CDR2 SYDVKM. The CDR3 spells CASVGQGAGYTF. The CDR3 nucleotides read TGTGCCAGCGTTGGACAGGGAGCGGGCTACACCTTC.

The rearrangement links TRBV6-5 to TRBJ2-5; D is possibly TRBD1 or TRBD2 (5 bases each). The ends were cut back, 8 bases at V and 8 bases at J, with 12 bases in the middle. Germline V gene data show CDR1 as MNHEY and CDR2 as SVGAGI. The CDR3 consists of 11 residues. CDR3 bases: TGTGCCAGCGGGACGGATCTAACCCAGTACTTC. Protein: CASGTDLTQYF.

The rearrangement links TRBV19 to TRBJ2-2; no firm D call. Germline V lookup: CDR1 LNHDA, CDR2 SQIVND (reference sequence). The CDR3 sequence is 14 residues long. V lost 5 bases to trimming and J lost 5 bases, with 12 bases between them. The CDR3 sequence is CASSFGVETGELFF. The CDR3 DNA reads as TGTGCCAGTAGTTTTGGTGTGGAGACCGGGGAGCTGTTTTTT.

The rearrangement uses TRBV3-1 (or the pseudogene TRBV3-2) and TRBJ2-1, with 8 positions matching TRBD2. Trimming removed 4 bases from V and 0 bases from J; junction bases left unmatched: 8. Germline lookup yields CDR1 LGHDT and CDR2 YNNKEL (reference sequence). The CDR3 loop spans 17 amino acids. The CDR3: CASSPGTSGPSYNEQFF. The CDR3 coding sequence is TGTGCCAGCAGCCCCGGGACTAGTGGGCCCTCCTACAATGAGCAGTTCTTC.

The rearrangement uses TRBV5-1 and TRBJ2-2; D is unclear. CDR1 is SGHRS, CDR2 YFSETQ, per germline. This CDR3 spans 15 amino acids. V shed 0 bases and J shed 3 bases, with 9 bases lying between them. Here the CDR3 reads CASSLVLTDTGELFF. In nucleotides, the CDR3 is TGCGCCAGCAGCTTGGTACTGACCGACACCGGGGAGCTGTTTTTT.